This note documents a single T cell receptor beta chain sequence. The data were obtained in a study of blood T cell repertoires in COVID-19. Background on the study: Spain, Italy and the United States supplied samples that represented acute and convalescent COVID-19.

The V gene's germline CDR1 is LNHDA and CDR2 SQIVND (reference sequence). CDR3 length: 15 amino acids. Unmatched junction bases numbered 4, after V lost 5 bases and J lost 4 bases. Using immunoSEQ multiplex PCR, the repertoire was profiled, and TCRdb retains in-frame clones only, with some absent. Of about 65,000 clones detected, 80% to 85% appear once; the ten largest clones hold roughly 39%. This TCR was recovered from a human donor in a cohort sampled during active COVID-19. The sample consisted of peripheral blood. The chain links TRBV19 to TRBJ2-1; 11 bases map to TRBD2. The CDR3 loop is CASSVGTSGYNEQFF. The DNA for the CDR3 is TGTGCCAGTAGTGTGGGGACTAGCGGTTACAATGAGCAGTTCTTC.